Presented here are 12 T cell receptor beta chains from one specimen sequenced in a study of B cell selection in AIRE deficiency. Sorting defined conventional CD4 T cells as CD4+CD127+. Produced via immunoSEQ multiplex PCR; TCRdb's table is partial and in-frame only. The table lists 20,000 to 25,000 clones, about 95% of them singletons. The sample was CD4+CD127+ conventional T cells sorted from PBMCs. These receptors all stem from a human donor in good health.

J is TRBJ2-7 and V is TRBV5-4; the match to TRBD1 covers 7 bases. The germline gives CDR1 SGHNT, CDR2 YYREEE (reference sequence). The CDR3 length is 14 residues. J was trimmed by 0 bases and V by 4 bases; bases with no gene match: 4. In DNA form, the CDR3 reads TGTGCCAGCAGCCTAGGGACAGCCTCCTACGAGCAGTACTTC. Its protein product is CASSLGTASYEQYF.

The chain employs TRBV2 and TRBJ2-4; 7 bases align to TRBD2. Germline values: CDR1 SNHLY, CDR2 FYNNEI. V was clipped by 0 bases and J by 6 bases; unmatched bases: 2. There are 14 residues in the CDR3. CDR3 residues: CASSEAGEGNIQYF. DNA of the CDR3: TGTGCCAGCAGTGAAGCAGGGGAGGGAAACATTCAGTACTTC.

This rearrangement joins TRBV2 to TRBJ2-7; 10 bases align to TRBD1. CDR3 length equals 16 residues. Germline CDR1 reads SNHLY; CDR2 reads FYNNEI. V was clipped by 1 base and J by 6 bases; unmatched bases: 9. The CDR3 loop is CASSEVARDRGSEQYF. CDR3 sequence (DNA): TGTGCCAGCAGTGAAGTCGCCCGGGACAGGGGTTCCGAGCAGTACTTC.

CDR3 region: CASSRTGTTNEKLFF. The CDR3 DNA follows: TGTGCCAGCAGCCGGACAGGGACAACTAATGAAAAACTGTTTTTT. V usage is TRBV5-4 and J usage is TRBJ1-4; 8 nucleotides line up with TRBD1. CDR3 size: 15 residues. From germline, CDR1 is SGHNT and CDR2 YYREEE (reference sequence). J was trimmed by 0 bases and V by 4 bases; bases with no gene match: 2.

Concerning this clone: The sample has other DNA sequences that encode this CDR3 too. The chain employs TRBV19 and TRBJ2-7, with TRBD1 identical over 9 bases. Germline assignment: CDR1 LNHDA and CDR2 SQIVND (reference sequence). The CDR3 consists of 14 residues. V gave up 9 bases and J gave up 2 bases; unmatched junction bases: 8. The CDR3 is CASSNRDRAYEQYF. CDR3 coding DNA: TGTGCCAGCTCCAACCGGGACAGGGCCTACGAGCAGTACTTC.

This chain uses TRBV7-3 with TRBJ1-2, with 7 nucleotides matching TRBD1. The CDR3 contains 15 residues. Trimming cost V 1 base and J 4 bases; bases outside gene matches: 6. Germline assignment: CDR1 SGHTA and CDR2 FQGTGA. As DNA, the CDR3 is TGTGCCAGCAGCTTAAAAGGGGGCGGGAGCTATGGCTACACCTTC. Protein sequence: CASSLKGGGSYGYTF. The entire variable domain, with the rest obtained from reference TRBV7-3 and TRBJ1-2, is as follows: GAGVSQTPSNKVTEKGKYVELRCDPISGHTALYWYRQSLGQGPEFLIYFQGTGAADDSGLPNDRFFAVRPEGSVSTLKIQRTERGDSAVYLCASSLKGGGSYGYTFGSGTRLTVV.

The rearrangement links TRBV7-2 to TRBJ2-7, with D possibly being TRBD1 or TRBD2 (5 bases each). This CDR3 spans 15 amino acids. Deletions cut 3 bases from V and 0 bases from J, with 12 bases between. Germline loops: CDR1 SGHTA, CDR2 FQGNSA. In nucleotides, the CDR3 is TGTGCCAGCAGCTTTCTGGGGGTGTCCTCCTACGAGCAGTACTTC. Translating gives CASSFLGVSSYEQYF.

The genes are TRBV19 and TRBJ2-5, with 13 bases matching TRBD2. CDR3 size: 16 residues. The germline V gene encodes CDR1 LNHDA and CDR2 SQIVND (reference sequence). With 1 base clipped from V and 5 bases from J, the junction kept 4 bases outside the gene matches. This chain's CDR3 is CASSIGLAGGEETQYF. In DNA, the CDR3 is TGTGCCAGTAGTATAGGACTAGCGGGAGGCGAGGAGACCCAGTACTTC.

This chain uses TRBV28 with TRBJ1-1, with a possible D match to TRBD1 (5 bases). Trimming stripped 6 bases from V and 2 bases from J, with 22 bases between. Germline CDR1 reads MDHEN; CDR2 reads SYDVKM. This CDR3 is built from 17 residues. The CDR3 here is CASRPPEGGDVNTEAFF. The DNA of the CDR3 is TGTGCCAGCAGACCCCCGGAAGGAGGGGACGTAAACACTGAAGCTTTCTTT.

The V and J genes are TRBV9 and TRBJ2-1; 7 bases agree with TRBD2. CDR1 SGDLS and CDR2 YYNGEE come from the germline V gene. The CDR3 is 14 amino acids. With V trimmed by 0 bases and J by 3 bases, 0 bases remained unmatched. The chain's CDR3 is CASSVGDYYNEQFF. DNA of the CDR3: TGTGCCAGCAGCGTAGGGGACTACTACAATGAGCAGTTCTTC.

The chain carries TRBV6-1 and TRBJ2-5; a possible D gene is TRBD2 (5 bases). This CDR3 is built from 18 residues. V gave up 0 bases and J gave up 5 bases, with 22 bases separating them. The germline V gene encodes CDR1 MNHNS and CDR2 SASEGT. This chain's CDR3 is CASSEAQAYGGRGETQYF. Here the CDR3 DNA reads TGTGCCAGCAGTGAAGCTCAGGCATACGGCGGTCGAGGGGAGACCCAGTACTTC.

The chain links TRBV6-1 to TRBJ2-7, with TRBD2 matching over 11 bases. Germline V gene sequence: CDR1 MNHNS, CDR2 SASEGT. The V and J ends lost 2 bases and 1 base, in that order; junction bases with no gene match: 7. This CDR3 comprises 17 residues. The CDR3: CASSESVWTSGSYEQYF. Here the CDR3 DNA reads TGTGCCAGCAGTGAATCTGTGTGGACTAGCGGGTCCTACGAGCAGTACTTC.